This is a list of T cell receptor beta chains from one sample in a study of blood T cell repertoires in COVID-19. The data were produced by immunoSEQ multiplex PCR, yet TCRdb's version contains in-frame clones alone and is incomplete. This table holds a few hundred thousand clones, 75% to 90% found once. Material for sequencing was peripheral blood. Receptor source: a woman in her forties or fifties with COVID-19, enrolled during active disease. Each CDR3 is given with its conserved first and last residue. The D gene is left open where the match is weak. Size tells how often a clone was seen (once, few, many) or the class of an expanded clone, and some rows leave it out.

clone size: NA; J gene: TRBJ2-7; V gene: TRBV9; D gene: TRBD2; CDR3 protein: CASSARAGVIYEQYF; CDR3 DNA: TGTGCCAGCAGCGCGAGAGCGGGAGTAATTTACGAGCAGTACTTC
clone size: NA; J gene: TRBJ2-4; V gene: TRBV3-1/TRBV3-2; D gene: TRBD1; CDR3 protein: CASSQEGRGRPGGAAKNIQYF; CDR3 DNA: TGTGCCAGCAGCCAAGAGGGGCGGGGTCGGCCAGGGGGCGCTGCCAAAAACATTCAGTACTTC
clone size: NA; J gene: TRBJ2-3; V gene: TRBV20-1; D gene: TRBD2; CDR3 protein: CSASGTSGRTDTQYF; CDR3 DNA: TGCAGTGCTAGTGGGACTAGCGGACGTACAGATACGCAGTATTTT
clone size: once; J gene: TRBJ2-2; V gene: TRBV5-1; D gene: TRBD2; CDR3 protein: CASSIGTSGNTGELFF; CDR3 DNA: TGCGCCAGCAGCATCGGGACTAGCGGGAACACCGGGGAGCTGTTTTTT
clone size: NA; J gene: TRBJ2-1; V gene: TRBV11-1; D gene: TRBD2; CDR3 protein: CASRAGYNEQFF; CDR3 DNA: TGTGCCAGCAGAGCGGGATACAATGAGCAGTTCTTC
clone size: once; J gene: TRBJ2-3; V gene: TRBV11-2; D gene: TRBD2; CDR3 protein: CASSPPTSGRARDTQYF; CDR3 DNA: TGTGCCAGCAGCCCCCCTACTAGCGGGAGGGCAAGAGATACGCAGTATTTT
clone size: NA; J gene: TRBJ1-2; V gene: TRBV30; D gene: TRBD1; CDR3 protein: CAWIPGTGNYGYTF; CDR3 DNA: TGTGCCTGGATCCCCGGGACAGGTAACTATGGCTACACCTTC
clone size: once; J gene: TRBJ2-3; V gene: TRBV29-1; D gene: TRBD2; CDR3 protein: CSVESSGRGDTQYF; CDR3 DNA: TGCAGCGTTGAGTCTAGCGGGAGGGGAGATACGCAGTATTTT
clone size: few; J gene: TRBJ1-2; V gene: TRBV2; D gene: NA; CDR3 protein: CASSDQGYAGYTF; CDR3 DNA: TGTGCCAGCAGTGATCAGGGGTACGCTGGCTACACCTTC
clone size: NA; J gene: TRBJ2-3; V gene: TRBV3-1/TRBV3-2; D gene: TRBD2; CDR3 protein: CASSLAALAGALTDTQYF; CDR3 DNA: TGTGCCAGCAGCCTCGCCGCACTAGCGGGAGCCCTAACAGATACGCAGTATTTT
clone size: NA; J gene: TRBJ1-1; V gene: TRBV20-1; D gene: NA; CDR3 protein: CRPSGGSEAFF; CDR3 DNA: TGCAGACCTTCAGGAGGGTCGGAAGCTTTCTTT
clone size: once; J gene: TRBJ2-3; V gene: TRBV5-1; D gene: TRBD2; CDR3 protein: CASSLTSGTNTDTQYF; CDR3 DNA: TGCGCCAGCAGCTTGACTAGCGGGACAAACACAGATACGCAGTATTTT
clone size: NA; J gene: TRBJ1-2; V gene: TRBV6-5; D gene: NA; CDR3 protein: CASSLLDTTLF; CDR3 DNA: TGTGCCAGCAGTCTTCTCGATACTACCCTGTTC
clone size: few; J gene: TRBJ1-1; V gene: TRBV10-3; D gene: NA; CDR3 protein: CAIRTTAQNTEAFF; CDR3 DNA: TGTGCCATCAGGACGACAGCCCAGAACACTGAAGCTTTCTTT
clone size: NA; J gene: TRBJ2-1; V gene: TRBV19; D gene: NA; CDR3 protein: CASSITRGSSYNEQFF; CDR3 DNA: TGTGCCAGTAGCATAACCCGGGGGAGCTCCTACAATGAGCAGTTCTTC
clone size: NA; J gene: TRBJ2-1; V gene: TRBV7-9; D gene: TRBD2; CDR3 protein: CASSLWGGSTYNEQFF; CDR3 DNA: TGTGCCAGCAGCTTATGGGGCGGGAGTACCTACAATGAGCAGTTCTTC
clone size: few; J gene: TRBJ1-4; V gene: TRBV4-3; D gene: TRBD1; CDR3 protein: CASSQDTGTGLEKLFF; CDR3 DNA: TGCGCCAGCAGCCAAGATACCGGGACAGGGCTCGAAAAACTGTTTTTT
clone size: NA; J gene: TRBJ1-2; V gene: TRBV30; D gene: NA; CDR3 protein: CAWTLSGVDYGYTF; CDR3 DNA: TGTGCCTGGACCCTTTCCGGGGTGGACTATGGCTACACCTTC
clone size: NA; J gene: TRBJ2-3; V gene: TRBV11-2; D gene: NA; CDR3 protein: CASSPQGYRTDTQYF; CDR3 DNA: TGTGCCAGCAGCCCCCAGGGCTACCGCACAGATACGCAGTATTTT
clone size: NA; J gene: TRBJ2-1; V gene: TRBV18; D gene: NA; CDR3 protein: CASSLEYSTGNEQFF; CDR3 DNA: TGTGCCAGCTCACTAGAATATTCAACTGGCAATGAGCAGTTCTTC
clone size: NA; J gene: TRBJ2-7; V gene: TRBV5-5; D gene: NA; CDR3 protein: CASSLTGWTYEQYF; CDR3 DNA: TGTGCCAGCAGCTTAACAGGGTGGACCTACGAGCAGTACTTC
clone size: NA; J gene: TRBJ2-1; V gene: TRBV7-9; D gene: TRBD1; CDR3 protein: CASSLANRGRSSYNEQFF; CDR3 DNA: TGTGCCAGCAGCTTAGCGAACAGGGGTCGCAGCTCCTACAATGAGCAGTTCTTC
clone size: once; J gene: TRBJ2-7; V gene: TRBV28; D gene: TRBD1; CDR3 protein: CASSRTGLNYEQYF; CDR3 DNA: TGTGCCAGCAGCCGGACAGGGTTAAACTACGAGCAGTACTTC
clone size: NA; J gene: TRBJ2-5; V gene: TRBV12-3/TRBV12-4; D gene: NA; CDR3 protein: CASSQRPGETQYF; CDR3 DNA: TGTGCCAGCAGTCAACGGCCGGGTGAGACCCAGTACTTC
clone size: NA; J gene: TRBJ2-7; V gene: TRBV30; D gene: NA; CDR3 protein: CAWSKGRRPYEQYF; CDR3 DNA: TGTGCCTGGAGTAAGGGGAGGCGTCCCTACGAGCAGTACTTC
clone size: few; J gene: TRBJ2-1; V gene: TRBV5-1; D gene: TRBD2; CDR3 protein: CASSVTSGSLNEQFF; CDR3 DNA: TGCGCCAGCAGCGTGACTAGCGGGAGTTTGAATGAGCAGTTCTTC
clone size: NA; J gene: TRBJ1-1; V gene: TRBV5-1; D gene: NA; CDR3 protein: CASSFGLTSTRFTEAFF; CDR3 DNA: TGCGCCAGCAGTTTCGGGCTAACTAGTACTAGGTTCACTGAAGCTTTCTTT
clone size: NA; J gene: TRBJ2-3; V gene: TRBV24-1; D gene: NA; CDR3 protein: CATSHGGTDTQYF; CDR3 DNA: TGTGCCACCTCACACGGGGGCACAGATACGCAGTATTTT
clone size: NA; J gene: TRBJ2-1; V gene: TRBV7-3; D gene: NA; CDR3 protein: CASSLTGRGDNEQFF; CDR3 DNA: TGTGCCAGCAGCTTAACCGGGAGAGGGGACAATGAGCAGTTCTTC
clone size: NA; J gene: TRBJ1-4; V gene: TRBV29-1; D gene: NA; CDR3 protein: CSVRGKAGEKLFF; CDR3 DNA: TGCAGCGTTAGAGGCAAGGCGGGGGAAAAACTGTTTTTT
clone size: NA; J gene: TRBJ1-1; V gene: TRBV29-1; D gene: NA; CDR3 protein: CSVKADRMNTEAFF; CDR3 DNA: TGCAGCGTTAAAGCCGACAGAATGAACACTGAAGCTTTCTTT
clone size: NA; J gene: TRBJ2-7; V gene: TRBV7-2; D gene: TRBD2; CDR3 protein: CASSFERGTYEQYF; CDR3 DNA: TGTGCCAGCAGCTTCGAGCGGGGTACCTACGAGCAGTACTTC
clone size: NA; J gene: TRBJ2-1; V gene: TRBV4-3; D gene: TRBD2; CDR3 protein: CASMPGLADNEQFF; CDR3 DNA: TGCGCCAGCATGCCGGGACTAGCGGACAATGAGCAGTTCTTC
clone size: NA; J gene: TRBJ1-2; V gene: TRBV3-1/TRBV3-2; D gene: TRBD1; CDR3 protein: CASSQDETGRGYGYTF; CDR3 DNA: TGTGCCAGCAGCCAAGACGAGACAGGGAGAGGCTATGGCTACACCTTC
clone size: once; J gene: TRBJ1-2; V gene: TRBV7-9; D gene: NA; CDR3 protein: CASSLGQFYGYTF; CDR3 DNA: TGTGCCAGCAGCTTAGGACAGTTCTATGGCTACACCTTC
clone size: NA; J gene: TRBJ2-3; V gene: TRBV5-1; D gene: TRBD1; CDR3 protein: CASSLTRQGRYTDTQYF; CDR3 DNA: TGCGCCAGCAGCTTGACCCGACAGGGGCGTTACACAGATACGCAGTATTTT
clone size: once; J gene: TRBJ2-3; V gene: TRBV5-8; D gene: NA; CDR3 protein: CASSPPIGQRSWDTQYF; CDR3 DNA: TGTGCCAGCAGCCCACCCATCGGCCAGAGGTCCTGGGATACGCAGTATTTT
clone size: few; J gene: TRBJ1-2; V gene: TRBV5-1; D gene: NA; CDR3 protein: CASSLGTGNYGYTF; CDR3 DNA: TGCGCCAGCAGCTTGGGTACAGGGAACTATGGCTACACCTTC
clone size: NA; J gene: TRBJ2-3; V gene: TRBV5-1; D gene: NA; CDR3 protein: CASSLEGDSTDTQYF; CDR3 DNA: TGCGCCAGCAGCTTGGAGGGGGATAGCACAGATACGCAGTATTTT
clone size: NA; J gene: TRBJ1-4; V gene: TRBV25-1; D gene: TRBD1; CDR3 protein: CASSESRQGYEKLFF; CDR3 DNA: TGTGCCAGCAGTGAATCCCGACAGGGGTATGAAAAACTGTTTTTT
clone size: NA; J gene: TRBJ2-1; V gene: TRBV6-6; D gene: NA; CDR3 protein: CASSSTRVVYNEQFF; CDR3 DNA: TGTGCCAGCAGTTCGACTAGAGTCGTCTACAATGAGCAGTTCTTC